The entry that follows covers one T cell receptor beta chain sequence. Clones were read by immunoSEQ multiplex PCR, and TCRdb kept only the in-frame ones, dropping some. The sample includes around 100,000 clones, about 70% of them seen just once. The CDR3 covers 13 residues. Trimming shortened V by 4 bases and J by 5 bases, and 9 bases separated the two germline ends. Germline CDR1 reads MDHEN; CDR2 reads SYDVKM. This record comes from a study of shared clonotypes between healthy human individuals. The chain joins TRBV28 to TRBJ2-1; no clear D. Sequencing input: memory CD8+ T cells sorted from blood. Subset meaning: CD45RO+ cells pooled with CCR7-negative TemRA cells. The TCR originated in a woman in her twenties or thirties in good health. CDR3 sequence: CASSSNSNNEQFF. In nucleotides, the CDR3 is TGTGCCAGCAGTTCAAATTCGAACAATGAGCAGTTCTTC.